This T cell receptor (beta chain) was recovered during a study of T cell repertoires in ileal Crohn's disease. Turning to the study itself: Surgery for a complication: stricturing in 61%, penetrating in about 39%. Study results and caveats: Clonal expansions were more frequent in active smokers than non-smokers at surgery.

TCRB immunosequencing input was roughly 500 nanograms of biopsy DNA per sample. TCRdb's table, derived via immunoSEQ multiplex PCR, lists solely in-frame clones and lacks some. Seen here are around 2,500 clones, about 70% observed once, and the top ten hold roughly 10%. A word on this clone: Its antigen is undetermined.

The germline V and J ends were trimmed by 3 bases and 0 bases, with 12 bases remaining between them. Germline V gene data show CDR1 as SGHDN and CDR2 as FVKESK. The CDR3 sequence is 16 residues long. The sample comprised ileal tissue. V is TRBV14 and J is TRBJ2-4, with TRBD2 as a possible D gene (5 bases). The TCR originated in an adult with Crohn's disease. CDR3 amino acids: CASSHSSGKAKNIQYF. CDR3 bases: TGTGCCAGCAGCCATTCGAGCGGAAAAGCCAAAAACATTCAGTACTTC.